The 4 T cell receptor beta chains reported below all come from one sample, sequenced in a study of metastatic and nonmetastatic thyroid tumors. TCRdb re-called the PCR reads via MiXCR. The sample shows fewer than 6,000 clones, 33% of them seen only once. Every patient underwent thyroid surgery untreated. The sample taken for sequencing was adjacent normal tissue. The receptors originated from a female donor with papillary thyroid cancer or a benign thyroid nodule (not recorded which). Some clones in this sample may be carry-over from other donors' samples.

This clone was seen more than once but under ten times. V gene TRBV28 combines with J gene TRBJ1-1; no clear D. Between the trimmed V and J ends, which lost 6 bases and 4 bases, there was a span of 12 bases. CDR1 MDHEN and CDR2 SYDVKM come from the germline V gene. The CDR3 extends over 13 amino acids. The CDR3 loop is CASSRARSTEAFF. DNA for the CDR3: TGTGCCAGCAGCCGAGCGAGGTCCACTGAAGCTTTCTTT.

The V and J genes are TRBV11-2 and TRBJ2-7; TRBD1 is a possible D gene (8 bases). This CDR3 has 16 residues. The V gene lost 4 bases and the J gene lost 9 bases, with 25 bases spanning the gap. CDR1 and CDR2 (germline): SGHAT, FQNNGV. DNA of the CDR3: TGTGCCAGCAGCTCCCATGGAGACAGGGGCACGGGGGGGCAGTACTTC. Its protein is CASSSHGDRGTGGQYF.

CDR3 amino acids: CASSPRTGMNEQFF. The CDR3, as DNA: TGTGCCAGCAGTCCGCGGACAGGAATGAATGAGCAGTTCTTC. The chain employs TRBV27 and TRBJ2-1; TRBD1 matches 7 bases. The CDR3 consists of 14 residues. CDR1 MNHEY and CDR2 SMNVEV come from the germline V gene (reference sequence). J gave up 7 bases and V 5 bases, and 8 bases lay outside the gene matches.

Only a few counts were recorded for this clone. The chain has TRBV12-3 or TRBV12-4 and TRBJ2-1; D unresolved. V was pared by 0 bases and J by 3 bases, with 9 bases between. This CDR3 is 15 amino acids long. The CDR3, as DNA: TGTGCCAGCAGTTTAGCTCTAGGGATCTACAATGAGCAGTTCTTC. It is translated as CASSLALGIYNEQFF.